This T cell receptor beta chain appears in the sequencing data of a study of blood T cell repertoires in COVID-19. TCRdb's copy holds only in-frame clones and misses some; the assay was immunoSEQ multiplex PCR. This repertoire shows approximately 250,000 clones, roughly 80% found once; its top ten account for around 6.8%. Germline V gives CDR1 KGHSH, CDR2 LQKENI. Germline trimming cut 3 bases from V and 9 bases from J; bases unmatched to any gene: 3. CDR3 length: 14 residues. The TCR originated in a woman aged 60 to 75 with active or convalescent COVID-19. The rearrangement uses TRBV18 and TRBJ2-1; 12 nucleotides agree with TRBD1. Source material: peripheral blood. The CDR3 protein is CASSPGTGGSEQFF. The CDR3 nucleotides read TGTGCCAGCTCACCCGGGACAGGGGGCAGTGAGCAGTTCTTC.